The 7 T cell receptor beta chains given below trace back to one sample, sequenced in a study of T cell clonality in common variable immunodeficiency. Their recognized antigens are unknown. Sequencing used immunoSEQ multiplex PCR; TCRdb keeps in-frame clones, though not all of them. The sample holds fewer than 25,000 clones, and no clone turns up only once. Study-wide results and caveats: Fewer deletions and N-nucleotide insertions were reportedly seen in common variable immunodeficiency TCR beta sequences.

What was sequenced was peripheral blood mononuclear cells. The receptors were gathered from a human donor with common variable immunodeficiency.

A word on this clone: The CDR3 extends 3 residues past the end of the read, so its final part is completed from the germline J gene. The gene calls are TRBV18 and TRBJ1-6; 8 bases are shared with TRBD1. The CDR3 spans 16 residues. V lost 2 bases, J lost 4 bases, and 4 bases stayed unmatched. Germline V gene lookup returns CDR1 KGHSH and CDR2 LQKENI. The CDR3: CASSPAGGVYNSPLHF. CDR3 bases read: TGTGCCAGCTCACCAGCAGGGGGCGTTTATAATTCACCC.

Comment on this clone: The read stops 3 residues short of the end of the CDR3; the missing end is completed from the germline J gene. The chain recombines TRBV19 with TRBJ2-1, with D possibly matching TRBD2 (6 bases). With 3 bases removed from V and 4 bases from J, the gap between germline ends came to 13 bases. This CDR3 contains 15 residues. Germline V gene data show CDR1 as LNHDA and CDR2 as SQIVND (reference sequence). The CDR3 spells CASSIGSGGYNEQFF. Incomplete CDR3 DNA: TGTGCCAGTAGTATTGGTAGCGGAGGATACAATGAG. The entire variable domain, with the rest obtained from reference TRBV19 and TRBJ2-1, is as follows: DGGITQSPKYLFRKEGQNVTLSCEQNLNHDAMYWYRQDPGQGLRLIYYSQIVNDFQKGDIAEGYSVSREKKESFPLTVTSAQKNPTAFYLCASSIGSGGYNEQFFGPGTRLTVL.

As regards this clone: The read gets to within 3 residues of the CDR3 end, and the germline J gene fills in the rest. The chain has TRBV6-2 or TRBV6-3 and TRBJ1-5; 8 bases align to TRBD1. The CDR3 totals 13 residues. Per the germline V gene, CDR1 is MNHEY and CDR2 is SVGEGT. Trimming cost V 6 bases and J 3 bases; bases outside gene matches: 1. The DNA read from the CDR3 is TGTGCCAGCAGCAGGGGGCCCAATCAGCCC. Translating it yields CASSRGPNQP. The CDR3 reads in full as CASSRGPNQPQHF.

This clone was seen a handful of times. The CDR3 protein is CASSPDSYNEQFF. The part of the CDR3 DNA that was read is TGTGCCAGCAGCCCTGACAGCTACAATGAG. The chain is built from TRBV7-2 and TRBJ2-1, with a tentative D call TRBD1 (5 bases). The read halts 3 residues ahead of the CDR3 end, with the missing end drawn from the germline J gene. Germline CDR1 is SGHTA and CDR2 is FQGNSA. The ends were cut back, 5 bases at V and 3 bases at J, with 8 bases in the middle. The CDR3 totals 13 residues.

The sample holds a few counts of this clone. Read coverage stops 3 residues before the CDR3 terminus; the germline J gene supplies the remainder. The rearrangement links TRBV7-7 to TRBJ2-7, with 7 bases identical to TRBD1. The germline CDR1 and CDR2 sequences are SSHAT and FNYEAQ (reference sequence). This CDR3 has 15 residues. V shed 5 bases, J shed 0 bases, and the junction held 7 bases outside the gene matches. The sequenced CDR3 bases are TGTGCCAGCAGCCGAGGACAGGAAAGCTCCTACGAG. This sequence encodes CASSRGQESSYE. The full CDR3 is CASSRGQESSYEQYF.

This clone was seen a handful of times. The CDR3 extends 3 residues past the end of the read, so its final part is completed from the germline J gene. The V call is TRBV19, the J call TRBJ1-5, with D possibly matching TRBD1 (6 bases). The CDR3 has 18 amino acids. Germline values: CDR1 LNHDA, CDR2 SQIVND (reference sequence). V was shortened by 8 bases and J by 4 bases, with 27 bases between the two germline ends. The part of the CDR3 DNA that was read is TGTGCCAGTTCCTACCCGTGGAGGGGTCAGGGGAGGAATCAGCCC. Residues: CASSYPWRGQGRNQP. The full CDR3 protein reads CASSYPWRGQGRNQPQHF.

A note on this clone: The sequenced fragment ends 3 residues before the CDR3 boundary, so the rest is inferred from the germline J gene. This sequence joins TRBV6-1 and TRBJ1-3; TRBD1 aligns across 7 bases. Germline assignment: CDR1 MNHNS and CDR2 SASEGT. This CDR3 has 15 residues. The junction had 6 bases not matched to a gene; V was cut back by 4 bases and J by 3 bases. The covered CDR3 bases are TGTGCCAGCAGTGTAAACCAGGGGGGTGGAAACACC. Residues: CASSVNQGGGNT. The full-length CDR3 reads as CASSVNQGGGNTIYF.